The 13 T cell receptor beta chains listed next were all sequenced from one sample in a study of spatial heterogeneity in lung cancer. TCRdb recomputed calls from the 5' RACE reads with MiXCR, one row per CDR3 protein. The data contain about 92,000 distinct CDR3 sequences, approximately 12% of them seen just once; the ten biggest clones take up roughly two fifths. As for time point: sample taken at primary tumor resection. The sample was PBMCs, taken at surgery. The receptors were sampled from a male donor with early-stage non-small cell lung cancer.

The chain couples TRBV20-1 to TRBJ1-4, with D unresolved. The germline V gene encodes CDR1 DFQATT and CDR2 SNEGSKA (reference sequence). The CDR3 is 13 amino acids. Trimming removed 3 bases from V and 4 bases from J, with 9 bases in between. CDR3 in amino acids: CSASPQVNEKLFF. CDR3 sequence (DNA): TGCAGTGCTAGTCCCCAGGTTAATGAAAAACTGTTTTTT.

This chain uses TRBV28 with TRBJ2-3, with TRBD1 identical over 7 bases. The CDR3 is 16 residues long. With 6 bases clipped from V and 5 bases from J, the junction kept 14 bases outside the gene matches. CDR1 and CDR2 from the germline V gene are MDHEN and SYDVKM. This CDR3 is CASSLLTGPIGDTQYF. DNA for the CDR3: TGTGCCAGCAGCCTACTGACAGGGCCTATTGGAGATACGCAGTATTTT.

V usage is TRBV7-9 and J usage is TRBJ1-1; D remains unclear. The ends were cut back, 5 bases at V and 4 bases at J, with 11 bases in the middle. The CDR3 consists of 13 residues. CDR1 SEHNR and CDR2 FQNEAQ come from the germline V gene (reference sequence). CDR3 region: CASSPAGGTEAFF. CDR3 coding DNA: TGTGCCAGCAGCCCGGCGGGCGGCACTGAAGCTTTCTTT.

This chain links TRBV7-2 with TRBJ2-5; 9 bases fit TRBD1. Germline CDR1 reads SGHTA; CDR2 reads FQGNSA. The CDR3 sequence is 16 residues long. With V trimmed by 1 base and J by 3 bases, 6 bases remained unmatched. DNA of the CDR3: TGTGCCAGCAGCTTAGACAGGGGGCTCTTCAAAGAGACCCAGTACTTC. Translation: CASSLDRGLFKETQYF.

This clonotype came up many times. The chain links TRBV7-9 to TRBJ1-1; no clear D. Trimming pared 3 bases from V and 3 bases from J, leaving 2 bases between. In germline, CDR1 is SEHNR, CDR2 FQNEAQ (reference sequence). The CDR3 length is 11 residues. The CDR3 reads CASSFDTEAFF. The DNA for the CDR3 is TGTGCCAGCAGCTTCGACACTGAAGCTTTCTTT.

This clonotype was recorded at least ten times. The rearrangement links TRBV5-1 to TRBJ2-1, with 8 nucleotides matching TRBD2. V shed 0 bases and J 4 bases; nucleotides not matched to a gene: 3. The CDR3 extends over 15 amino acids. Per the germline V gene, CDR1 is SGHRS and CDR2 is YFSETQ. CDR3 in DNA: TGCGCCAGCAGCTTGGACGGGAGGGTTTACAATGAGCAGTTCTTC. It translates to CASSLDGRVYNEQFF. The complete variable domain, with remaining parts taken from reference TRBV5-1 and TRBJ2-1, reads KAGVTQTPRYLIKTRGQQVTLSCSPISGHRSVSWYQQTPGQGLQFLFEYFSETQRNKGNFPGRFSGRQFSNSRSEMNVSTLELGDSALYLCASSLDGRVYNEQFFGPGTRLTVL.

This clonotype was detected ten times or more. The chain couples TRBV7-2 to TRBJ1-2, with D possibly TRBD1 on 6 matching bases. CDR1 is SGHTA, CDR2 FQGNSA, per germline. The CDR3 length is 14 residues. V was pared by 4 bases and J by 0 bases, with 9 bases between. Written as DNA, the CDR3 is TGTGCCAGCAGCTCCCGGACAGCTAACTATGGCTACACCTTC. Translating it yields CASSSRTANYGYTF.

This rearrangement joins TRBV10-3 to TRBJ2-3; D might be TRBD2 (5 bases). This CDR3 spans 15 amino acids. Trimming removed 6 bases from V and 0 bases from J, with 13 bases in between. The V gene's germline CDR1 is ENHRY and CDR2 SYGVKD. The CDR3 DNA follows: TGTGCCATCAGCTCGCGACTATCCAGCACAGATACGCAGTATTTT. As protein: CAISSRLSSTDTQYF.

In this sample, this clonotype turned up many times. The chain is built from TRBV20-1 and TRBJ2-3; 8 bases agree with TRBD1. V shed 0 bases, J shed 4 bases, and the junction held 6 bases outside the gene matches. Looked up from germline, CDR1 is DFQATT and CDR2 is SNEGSKA (reference sequence). The CDR3 contains 15 residues. CDR3 sequence reads: CSARDRRGHPDTQYF. The CDR3 DNA is TGCAGTGCTAGAGATCGCAGGGGGCACCCAGATACGCAGTATTTT.

The sample holds a few counts of this clonotype. This sequence joins TRBV7-2 and TRBJ2-1; 8 bases agree with TRBD2. Germline loops: CDR1 SGHTA, CDR2 FQGNSA. V gave up 2 bases and J gave up 6 bases; unmatched junction bases: 6. The CDR3 has 15 residues. CDR3 coding DNA: TGTGCCAGCAGCTTAAACGTGCTAGCGGGCAATGAGCAGTTCTTC. Its protein is CASSLNVLAGNEQFF.

The V call is TRBV20-1, the J call TRBJ2-5; TRBD1 agrees at 10 bases. With 5 bases clipped from V and 4 bases from J, the junction kept 10 bases outside the gene matches. The CDR3 contains 15 residues. The germline gives CDR1 DFQATT, CDR2 SNEGSKA (reference sequence). This CDR3 reads CSAQPGDRGIETQYF. CDR3 in DNA: TGCAGTGCTCAACCCGGGGACAGGGGTATAGAGACCCAGTACTTC.

This clonotype has only a few counts. The J gene is TRBJ2-3, the V gene TRBV7-2; TRBD1 matches at 10 bases. The V segment lost 4 bases and the J segment 4 bases; nucleotides outside the gene matches: 5. CDR1 and CDR2 from the germline V gene are SGHTA and FQGNSA. The CDR3 spans 15 residues. The CDR3 loop reads CASSSRDRGSDTQYF. DNA of the CDR3: TGTGCCAGCAGCTCCCGGGACAGGGGCTCAGATACGCAGTATTTT.

This clonotype was recorded a few times. The rearrangement uses TRBV5-4 and TRBJ2-3; 12 bases are a match to TRBD1. The CDR3 contains 15 residues. Looked up from germline, CDR1 is SGHNT and CDR2 is YYREEE (reference sequence). V shed 4 bases and J 6 bases; nucleotides not matched to a gene: 6. CDR3 bases: TGTGCCAGCAGCCCCGGGACAGGGGGCGGGGATACGCAGTATTTT. It encodes CASSPGTGGGDTQYF.